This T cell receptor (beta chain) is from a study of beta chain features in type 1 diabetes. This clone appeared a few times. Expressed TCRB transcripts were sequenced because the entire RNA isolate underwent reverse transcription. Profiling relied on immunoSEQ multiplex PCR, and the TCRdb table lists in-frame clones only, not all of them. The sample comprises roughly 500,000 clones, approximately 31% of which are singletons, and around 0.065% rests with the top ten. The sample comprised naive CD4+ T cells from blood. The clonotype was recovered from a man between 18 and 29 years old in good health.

The CDR3 region has the DNA TGTGCCAGCAGCGTAGATCGAGCTGGAGGAGATACGCAGTATTTT. Amino acid sequence: CASSVDRAGGDTQYF. This sequence joins TRBV9 and TRBJ2-3, with TRBD2 as a possible D gene (5 bases). CDR3 length equals 15 residues. Deletions cut 0 bases from V and 5 bases from J, with 13 bases between. The germline gives CDR1 SGDLS, CDR2 YYNGEE.